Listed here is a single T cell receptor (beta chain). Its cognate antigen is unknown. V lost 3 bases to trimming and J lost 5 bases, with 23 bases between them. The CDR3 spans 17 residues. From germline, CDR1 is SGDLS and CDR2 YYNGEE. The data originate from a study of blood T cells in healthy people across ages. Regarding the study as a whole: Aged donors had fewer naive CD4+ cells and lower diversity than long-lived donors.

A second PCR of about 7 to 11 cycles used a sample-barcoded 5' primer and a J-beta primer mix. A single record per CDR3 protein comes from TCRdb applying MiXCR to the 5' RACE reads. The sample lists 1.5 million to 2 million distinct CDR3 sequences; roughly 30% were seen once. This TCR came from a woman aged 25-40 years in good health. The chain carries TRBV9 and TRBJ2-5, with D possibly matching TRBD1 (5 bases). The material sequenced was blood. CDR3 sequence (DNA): TGTGCCAGCAGCGCGGAAGAAGGAGACAGTGTCGACGAGACCCAGTACTTC. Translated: CASSAEEGDSVDETQYF.